Presented here are 2 T cell receptor beta chains from one specimen sequenced in a study of blood T cell repertoires in COVID-19 (dated by TCRdb to about 2020). Receptor amplification or capture employed the immunoSEQ multiplex PCR assay. As stored in TCRdb, this immuneACCESS dataset retains in-frame rearrangements with V and J assigned. A fraction of the clones does not appear; measured against another copy, unresolved V genes explain less than half of the discrepancy, and the remainder lacks a known reason. The sample table holds under 20,000 clones, of which 87% were seen once. The ten most abundant clones make up roughly 7.9% of the sample. Sequencing used peripheral blood. The source is a human donor with active COVID-19. The donor label of this sample is uncertain.

In DNA, the CDR3 is TGTGCCAGCAGCTTACCCTCAGGGGTTGAGCAGTTCTTC. Its protein product is CASSLPSGVEQFF. The chain recombines TRBV7-8 with TRBJ2-1; weak D call: TRBD1 (6 bases). The V gene lost 2 bases and the J gene lost 9 bases, with 11 bases spanning the gap. This CDR3 is built from 13 residues. From germline, CDR1 is SGHVS and CDR2 FQNEAQ.

The chain couples TRBV2 to TRBJ2-1; 12 bases are shared with TRBD1. This CDR3 is built from 14 residues. Unmatched junction bases numbered 5, after V lost 6 bases and J lost 8 bases. Germline V lookup: CDR1 SNHLY, CDR2 FYNNEI. The CDR3 coding sequence is TGTGCCAGCAGCTGGGACAGGGGGCTCTATGAGCAGTTCTTC. This codes for CASSWDRGLYEQFF.